What follows describes a single T cell receptor (beta chain). The data stem from a study of shared clonotypes between healthy human individuals. Spread over ten immunoSEQ deep assay plates, unsorted PBMC DNA underwent sequencing. Generated by immunoSEQ multiplex PCR, the TCRdb table keeps only in-frame clones and is missing some. The sample lists around 500,000 clones; about 76% were seen once. The CDR3 spans 14 residues. Germline loops: CDR1 SGHDN, CDR2 FVKESK. V lost 0 bases, J lost 5 bases, and 8 bases lay in between. Sequencing used PBMCs. V usage is TRBV14 and J usage is TRBJ2-1, with D unresolved. This receptor was taken from a woman aged 40 to 50 in good health. Some clones in this sample may be carry-over from other donors' samples. CDR3 residues: CASSQEFHHNEQFF. The CDR3 region has the DNA TGTGCCAGCAGCCAAGAATTCCATCACAATGAGCAGTTCTTC.